The 13 T cell receptor beta chains presented below share a single source sample, sequenced in a study of regulatory T cells in long-lasting Graves disease. Arm-PCR with iRepertoire HTBI primers amplified the CDR3 regions for these TCR beta libraries. TCRdb processed the multiplex PCR reads anew with MiXCR; each CDR3 protein has one entry. The sample lists roughly 510,000 distinct CDR3 sequences; approximately 16% were seen once. Noted time point: newly diagnosed GD, antithyroid drugs for less than 3 months. Following extraction of RNA from PBMCs, that RNA was used to make the TCR library. The same data also went into a second study, on T cells in Graves' hyperthyroidism and ophthalmopathy.

This specimen consisted of peripheral blood mononuclear cells (PBMCs), obtained at new diagnosis, from a patient treated with antithyroid drugs. Receptors originate from a man between 18 and 35 years old with Graves disease.

The chain employs TRBV7-9 and TRBJ2-5; D call uncertain. The V gene's germline CDR1 is SEHNR and CDR2 FQNEAQ (reference sequence). V shed 8 bases and J shed 3 bases, with 10 bases lying between them. The CDR3 length is 12 residues. The CDR3 DNA sequence: TGTGCCAGCTCGGCTAGGGAAGAGACCCAGTACTTC. Translating gives CASSAREETQYF.

This clonotype was observed many times. This rearrangement joins TRBV27 to TRBJ1-2; D might be TRBD1 (6 bases). The V end was cut by 5 bases, the J end by 1 base, with 14 bases between. This CDR3 comprises 15 residues. Germline V gene sequence: CDR1 MNHEY, CDR2 SMNVEV (reference sequence). CDR3 sequence reads: CASSPNRDGNYGYTF. The CDR3 DNA is TGTGCCAGCAGTCCCAACAGGGACGGTAACTATGGCTACACCTTC.

This clonotype has at least ten counts. The chain carries TRBV3-1 and TRBJ2-5; 9 bases match TRBD1. V was clipped by 1 base and J by 7 bases; unmatched bases: 10. This CDR3 has 16 residues. Germline lookup yields CDR1 LGHDT and CDR2 YNNKEL (reference sequence). The CDR3 reads CASSQVRDRVARTQYF. The CDR3, as DNA: TGTGCCAGCAGCCAAGTAAGGGACAGGGTCGCAAGGACCCAGTACTTC.

This clonotype was picked up many times. This chain joins TRBV20-1 and TRBJ2-7; 10 bases map to TRBD1. Germline values: CDR1 DFQATT, CDR2 SNEGSKA (reference sequence). This CDR3 comprises 14 residues. The J segment lost 5 bases and the V segment lost 3 bases, leaving 7 bases of the junction unmatched. The CDR3 bases are TGCAGTGCTAGCCCCCGGGACAGGGGCCACGAGCAGTACTTC. It translates to CSASPRDRGHEQYF.

This clonotype was counted many times. The rearrangement uses TRBV27 and TRBJ2-3; D is perhaps TRBD1 or TRBD2 (5 bases each). The CDR3 consists of 18 residues. V lost 3 bases to trimming and J lost 0 bases, with 19 bases between them. Per the germline V gene, CDR1 is MNHEY and CDR2 is SMNVEV (reference sequence). DNA for the CDR3: TGTGCCAGCAGTTTGCTCAGGGTAGTGGGAGCGAGCACAGATACGCAGTATTTT. Its translation is CASSLLRVVGASTDTQYF.

The rearrangement links TRBV7-9 to TRBJ2-7, with 7 bases aligning to TRBD2. The CDR3 is 14 amino acids. V shed 5 bases, J shed 5 bases, and the junction held 9 bases outside the gene matches. In germline, CDR1 is SEHNR, CDR2 FQNEAQ (reference sequence). CDR3 DNA sequence: TGTGCCAGCAGCCGAATAGCGGGTTTCCACGAGCAGTACTTC. It specifies CASSRIAGFHEQYF.

As for this clonotype: A much more abundant neighbour one base away suggests this may be a read error. The chain carries TRBV24-1 and TRBJ2-5; D is unresolved. V was trimmed by 7 bases and J by 11 bases, leaving 25 bases between them. CDR1 KGHDR and CDR2 SFDVKD come from the germline V gene. The CDR3 length is 15 residues. This CDR3 is CATSDTHSSYNEQYF. The CDR3 DNA sequence: TGTGCCACCAGCGATACACATAGCTCCTACAATGAGCAGTACTTC.

In this sample, this clonotype turned up many times. CDR3 coding DNA: TGTGCCAGCAGAATAGCGGGGACAGCCCTTTATGGCTACACCTTC. This encodes CASRIAGTALYGYTF. The chain links TRBV27 to TRBJ1-2, with TRBD1 identical over 7 bases. V trimming: 6 bases; J trimming: 5 bases; junction bases outside the gene matches: 12. The CDR3 contains 15 residues. Germline V gene sequence: CDR1 MNHEY, CDR2 SMNVEV (reference sequence).

This clonotype was found a few times. This chain connects TRBV10-1 to TRBJ2-7; D gene ambiguous. V was clipped by 0 bases and J by 5 bases, with 8 bases between them. This CDR3 comprises 13 residues. Per germline, CDR1 WNHNN and CDR2 SYGVQD (reference sequence). CDR3 nucleotide sequence: TGCGCCAGCAGTGAGTCCCCCAGCGACGAGCAGTACTTC. It yields the protein CASSESPSDEQYF.

This clonotype was counted at least ten times. The chain combines TRBV20-1 with TRBJ1-1, with D perhaps matching TRBD1 (5 bases). There are 14 residues in the CDR3. Trimming left V 0 bases short and J 0 bases short, with 8 bases between. Germline-derived CDR1 and CDR2 are DFQATT and SNEGSKA (reference sequence). The chain's CDR3 is CSARDGQMNTEAFF. The CDR3 DNA sequence: TGCAGTGCTAGAGACGGACAAATGAACACTGAAGCTTTCTTT.

There are many counts of this clonotype. The chain joins TRBV5-4 to TRBJ2-7; D is perhaps TRBD1 or TRBD2 (5 bases each). Per germline, CDR1 SGHNT and CDR2 YYREEE (reference sequence). The length of the CDR3 is 13 residues. V lost 3 bases and J 2 bases, leaving 9 bases between the germline ends. In nucleotides, the CDR3 is TGTGCCAGCAGCTACCGGGACGCCTACGAGCAGTACTTC. Its translation: CASSYRDAYEQYF.

The chain joins TRBV5-6 to TRBJ2-3; the D is unclear. The CDR3 totals 13 residues. V was shortened by 0 bases and J by 4 bases, with 6 bases between the two germline ends. CDR1 and CDR2 from the germline V gene are SGHDT and YYEEEE. CDR3: CASSLALSDTQYF. The CDR3 bases are TGTGCCAGCAGCTTGGCTTTATCAGATACGCAGTATTTT. Full variable domain (outside the CDR3, taken from reference TRBV5-6 and TRBJ2-3): DAGVTQSPTHLIKTRGQQVTLRCSPKSGHDTVSWYQQALGQGPQFIFQYYEEEERQRGNFPDRFSGHQFPNYSSELNVNALLLGDSALYLCASSLALSDTQYFGPGTRLTVL.

J is TRBJ2-1 and V is TRBV9; D may be TRBD2 (5 bases). CDR3 length equals 14 residues. The ends were cut back, 2 bases at V and 6 bases at J, with 12 bases in the middle. CDR1 SGDLS and CDR2 YYNGEE come from the germline V gene. The CDR3 loop reads CASSVLGLTNEQFF. The DNA for the CDR3 is TGTGCCAGCAGCGTTTTAGGACTGACCAATGAGCAGTTCTTC.